Sequencing of this TCR beta chain was carried out in a study of blood T cells in healthy people across ages (dated by TCRdb to the mid-2010s). For the study in its entirety: In model experiments, roughly one uniquely barcoded TCR beta cDNA molecule per two T cells was captured by template switching. Age-related changes in TCR beta repertoire diversity were measured in the study by deep sequencing normalized with unique cDNA molecular identifiers. Donors were grouped into four age groups: young (average roughly 16 years), middle-aged (39), aged (about 60) and long-lived (approximately 75). To avoid experimental bias, donors of different ages were distributed randomly across sequencing lanes. Using the same blood draw, the study looked at two additional independent replicas of 1 million unique cDNA reads for two donors, one aged 18 to 29 and the other aged 80 or older.

This clonotype has at least ten counts. Its antigen target is currently unknown. No quality values exist for individual bases; no much larger clone is one base distant. The library was prepared using 5' RACE. Data came from an Illumina HiSeq 2500. A second PCR of roughly 7 to 11 cycles was performed with a sample-barcoded 5' primer and a J-beta primer mix. A template-switch 5' adaptor carrying 12 random nucleotides introduced a unique molecular identifier onto each TCR beta cDNA molecule. At least 2.5 million CDR3-containing paired-end reads were obtained from each sample. First-strand cDNA synthesis was performed from all RNA using the Mint cDNA synthesis kit, with priming by a TRBC-specific oligonucleotide. Following uracil-DNA glycosylase treatment, a first 18-cycle PCR with universal primers M1SS and BC2_uni_R was performed on all cDNA. As for how the authors treated the data: Each sample was normalized by randomly selecting 1 million high-quality reads, each carrying a distinct molecular identifier. Instead of being binned into consensus sequences, reads with shared molecular identifiers were discarded. MiTCR, set to a Q25 quality threshold and the strictest error-elimination algorithm, was used for CDR3 identification, clonotype clustering and error correction. A nonparametric unseen species model with Euler transformation was used to estimate lower-bound total TCR beta diversity. TCRdb applied fastp at Q25 and MiXCR to the public reads, then kept only in-frame beta chains. Entries are consolidated by CDR3 protein sequence, retaining the most common genes and DNA. Here the V and J calls rest on TCRdb's processing, not on the authors' analysis. The sample yields some 1.5 million distinct CDR3 sequences; over 25% were counted once. Roughly 8% of the sample belongs to the ten largest clones.

The roughly 38 donors, aged 6 to 90 years, were systemically healthy Caucasian individuals from Russia. Each donor gave ten milliliters of peripheral blood, drawn into EDTA-treated Vacutainer tubes. Ficoll-Paque density-gradient centrifugation was used to isolate PBMCs, with at least 6 million per sample. Trizol reagent was used to extract total RNA from the PBMCs, yielding at least 5.5 micrograms per sample. For every donor, an aliquot of PBMCs went through flow cytometry to measure the percentages of naive CD45RAhigh/CD27high T cells. What the work shows at the level of the full study, not this receptor alone: Because donor CMV infection status was unknown, age-related changes in expanded clonotypes were potentially confounded. The percentage of naive T cells measured by flow cytometry correlated strongly with observed TCR beta diversity. Because profiling used bulk unsorted PBMCs, naive and antigen-experienced compartments could not be compared conclusively. Observed TCR beta diversity per million T cells fell roughly linearly with age, and a significant reduction was already apparent by age around 44. Compared with the aged group, the long-lived group had more naive CD4+ T cells, fewer expanded clones and increased TCR diversity, suggesting age selection. Total diversity estimates from one million sequenced T cells were considered lower bounds and underestimates.

The germline V gene supplies CDR1 MDHEN and CDR2 SYDVKM. The CDR3 has 12 amino acids, counting the end cysteine and phenylalanine. The only DNA kept is the CDR3, 36 bases in frame from the first base. The trim is 5 bases for V and 5 bases for J, with a gap of 9 bases between the germline ends. The rearranged chain carries TRBV28 and TRBJ2-5; no confident D gene assignment can be made. Sequenced input: blood. This clonotype was obtained from a woman in her 30s in good health. The CDR3 sequence is CASSLTGETQYF. In nucleotides, the sequence is TGTGCCAGCAGTCTAACTGGCGAGACCCAGTACTTC.